The entry that follows covers one TCR beta chain sequence. This clone was picked up a small number of times. Its recognized antigen is unknown. It has no much larger one-base neighbor in the sample; base qualities were not kept. This specimen belongs to a study of primary melanoma T cells and metastatic recurrence (dated by TCRdb to between 2020 and 2021). Study-wide context: The cohort comprised 199 primary melanomas of stage T2 to T4, with thickness greater than 1 mm. Whether patient outcome could be predicted by T-cell fraction and T-cell repertoire clonality in primary melanoma tumors was the question this study put to the test. Progression-free survival was the clinical outcome compared against the T-cell fraction measured by TCR beta sequencing. Histopathological grading of tumor-infiltrating lymphocytes was compared with the sequencing-derived T-cell fraction.

The investigation overall reported the following: A T-cell fraction greater than 20% appeared to be protective whatever the ulceration status, mitotic rate or nodal disease. Reportedly, adding T-cell fraction to tumor thickness improved progression-free survival prediction more than adding any other histopathological variable did. The tumor T-cell fraction reportedly predicted progression-free survival independently of thickness, ulceration, mitotic rate and age. The authors framed an effective T-cell-mediated antitumor response in primary melanoma only as a suggestion, not a demonstrated mechanism.

The primary melanoma of each patient had been surgically resected and was considered potentially curable but at risk of metastatic recurrence. The library came from the immunoSEQ multiplex PCR assay. High-throughput sequencing of the T-cell receptor beta chain was performed on primary melanoma tumor tissue. In the authors' own workflow: Among the repertoire analyses were the distribution of insertions and deletions and the sharing of TCRB CDR3 between samples. A gradient-boosted model ranked how well the T-cell fraction predicted outcome compared with histopathological variables. Drawn from immuneACCESS, this table holds only the in-frame rearrangements with V and J called that TCRdb kept. Clones are partly lost; checked studies trace under half to an unresolved V gene and leave the rest unexplained. The DNA gave D and trimming, while V, J and clone size come from that table. The sample table gives approximately 72 clones.

The source of this sequence is a human donor with melanoma. The material sequenced was melanoma tumor tissue.

The encoded CDR3 is CASSFSDSSSYEQYF. The DNA sequence reads TGTGCCAGCAGCTTCTCGGACAGTAGCTCCTACGAGCAGTACTTC. Rearrangement joined TRBV11-3 to TRBJ2-7; the D region possibly corresponds to TRBD1 (6 bases align). From its cysteine to its phenylalanine, the CDR3 spans 15 amino acids. Solely the CDR3 DNA is kept, with 45 bases framed from the first base. Trimming removed 3 bases from V and 0 bases from J, leaving 12 bases between the germline ends. According to the germline V gene, CDR1 reads SGHNT and CDR2 reads YENEEA.